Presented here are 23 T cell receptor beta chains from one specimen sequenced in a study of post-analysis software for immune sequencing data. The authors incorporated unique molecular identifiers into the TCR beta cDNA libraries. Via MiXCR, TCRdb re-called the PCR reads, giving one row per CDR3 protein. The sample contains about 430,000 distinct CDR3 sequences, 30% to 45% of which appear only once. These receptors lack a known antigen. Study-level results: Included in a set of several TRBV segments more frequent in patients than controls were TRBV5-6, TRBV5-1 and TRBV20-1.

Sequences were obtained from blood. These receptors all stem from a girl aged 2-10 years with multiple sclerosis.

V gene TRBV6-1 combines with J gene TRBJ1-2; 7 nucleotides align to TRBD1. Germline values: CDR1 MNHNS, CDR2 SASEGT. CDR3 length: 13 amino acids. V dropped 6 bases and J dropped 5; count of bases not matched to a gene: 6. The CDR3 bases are TGTGCCAGCAGCCAGGGGGGCCTTTATGGCTACACCTTC. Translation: CASSQGGLYGYTF.

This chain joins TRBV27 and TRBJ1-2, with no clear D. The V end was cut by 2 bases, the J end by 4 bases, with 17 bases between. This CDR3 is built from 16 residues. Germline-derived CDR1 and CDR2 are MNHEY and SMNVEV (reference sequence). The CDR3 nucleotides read TGTGCCAGCAGTTTACATGGTCGGGCGTCAGGCTATGGCTACACCTTC. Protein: CASSLHGRASGYGYTF.

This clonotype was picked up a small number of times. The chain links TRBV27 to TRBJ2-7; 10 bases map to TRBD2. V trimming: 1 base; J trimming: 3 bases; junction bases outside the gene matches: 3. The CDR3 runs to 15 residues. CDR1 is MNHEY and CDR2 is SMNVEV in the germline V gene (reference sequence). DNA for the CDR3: TGTGCCAGCAGTTTATTACCTAGCGGGAGCTACGAGCAGTACTTC. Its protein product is CASSLLPSGSYEQYF.

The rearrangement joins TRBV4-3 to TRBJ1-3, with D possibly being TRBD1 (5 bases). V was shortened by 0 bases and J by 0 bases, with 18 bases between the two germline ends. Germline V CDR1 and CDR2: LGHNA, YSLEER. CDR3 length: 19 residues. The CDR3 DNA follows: TGCGCCAGCAGCCAAGATAGCCTCCTGGTTGGGGCCTCTGGAAACACCATATATTTT. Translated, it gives CASSQDSLLVGASGNTIYF.

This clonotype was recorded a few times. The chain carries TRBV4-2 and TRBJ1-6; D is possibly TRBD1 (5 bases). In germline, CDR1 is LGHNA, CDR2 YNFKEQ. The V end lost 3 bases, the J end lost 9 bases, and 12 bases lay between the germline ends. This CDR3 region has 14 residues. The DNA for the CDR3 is TGTGCCAGCAGCCACCGGGACGAGCGTTCACCCCTCCACTTT. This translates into CASSHRDERSPLHF.

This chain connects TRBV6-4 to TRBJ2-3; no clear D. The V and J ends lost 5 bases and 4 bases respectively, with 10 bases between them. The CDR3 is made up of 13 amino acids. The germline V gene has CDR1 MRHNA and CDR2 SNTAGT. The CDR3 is CASSRVTPDTQYF. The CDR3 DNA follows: TGTGCCAGCAGTAGGGTCACCCCAGATACGCAGTATTTT.

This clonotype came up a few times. The CDR3 reads CASSLQQSSYTF. As DNA, the CDR3 is TGTGCCAGCAGTTTACAACAGAGTAGCTACACCTTC. This chain joins TRBV28 and TRBJ1-2; D is undetermined. The length of the CDR3 is 12 residues. Germline V CDR1 and CDR2: MDHEN, SYDVKM. Trimming pared 2 bases from V and 9 bases from J, leaving 10 bases between.

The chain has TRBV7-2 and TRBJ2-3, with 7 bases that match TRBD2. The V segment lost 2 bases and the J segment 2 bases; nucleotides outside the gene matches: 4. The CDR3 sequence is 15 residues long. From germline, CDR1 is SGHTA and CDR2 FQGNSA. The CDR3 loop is CASSLQAGYTDTQYF. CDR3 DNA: TGTGCCAGCAGCTTACAAGCGGGATACACAGATACGCAGTATTTT.

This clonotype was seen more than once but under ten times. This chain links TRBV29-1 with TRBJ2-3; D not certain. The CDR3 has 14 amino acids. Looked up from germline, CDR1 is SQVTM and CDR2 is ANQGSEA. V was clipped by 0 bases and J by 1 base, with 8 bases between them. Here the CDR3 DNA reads TGCAGCGTTGAAGATTGGCTAGGCACAGATACGCAGTATTTT. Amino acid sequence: CSVEDWLGTDTQYF.

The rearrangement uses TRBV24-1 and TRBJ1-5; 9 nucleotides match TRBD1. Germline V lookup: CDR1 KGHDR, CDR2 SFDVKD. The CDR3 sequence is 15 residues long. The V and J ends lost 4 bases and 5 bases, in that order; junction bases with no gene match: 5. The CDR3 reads CATSENRDRDQPQHF. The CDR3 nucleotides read TGTGCCACCAGTGAAAACCGGGACAGGGATCAGCCCCAGCATTTT.

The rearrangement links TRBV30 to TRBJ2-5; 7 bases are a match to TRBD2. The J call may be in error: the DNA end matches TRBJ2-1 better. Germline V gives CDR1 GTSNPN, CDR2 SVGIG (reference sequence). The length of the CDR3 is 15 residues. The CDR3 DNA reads TGTGCCTGGAGTGTGGTGGGAGGGGACCAAGAGACCCAGTTCTTC. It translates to CAWSVVGGDQETQFF.

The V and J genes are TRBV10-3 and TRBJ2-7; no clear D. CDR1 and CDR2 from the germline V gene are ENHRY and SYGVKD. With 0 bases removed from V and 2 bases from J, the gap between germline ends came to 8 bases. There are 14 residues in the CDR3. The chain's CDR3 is CAISESTGTYEQYF. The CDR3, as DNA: TGTGCCATCAGTGAGTCGACGGGTACCTACGAGCAGTACTTC.

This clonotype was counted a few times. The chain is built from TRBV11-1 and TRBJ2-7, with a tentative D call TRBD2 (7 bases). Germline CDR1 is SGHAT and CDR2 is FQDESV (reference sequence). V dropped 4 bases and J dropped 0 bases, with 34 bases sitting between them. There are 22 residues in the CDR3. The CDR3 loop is CASSSSSTGRGSGSIHSYEQYF. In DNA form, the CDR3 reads TGTGCCAGCAGCTCTTCCAGCACAGGGAGGGGTAGTGGGAGTATTCACTCCTACGAGCAGTACTTC.

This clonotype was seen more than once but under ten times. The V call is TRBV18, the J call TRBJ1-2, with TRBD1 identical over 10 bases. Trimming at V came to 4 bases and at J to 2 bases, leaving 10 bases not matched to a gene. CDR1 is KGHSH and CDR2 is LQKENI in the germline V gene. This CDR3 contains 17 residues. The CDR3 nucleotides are TGTGCCAGCTCACGAAACTCACGACAGGGGGCCAACTATGGCTACACCTTC. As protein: CASSRNSRQGANYGYTF.

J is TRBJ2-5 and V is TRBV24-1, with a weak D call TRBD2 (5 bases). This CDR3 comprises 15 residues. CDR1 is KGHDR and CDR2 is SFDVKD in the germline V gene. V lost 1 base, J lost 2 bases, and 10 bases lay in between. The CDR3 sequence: CATSDLMGVQETQYF. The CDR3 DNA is TGTGCCACCAGTGATTTAATGGGAGTTCAAGAGACCCAGTACTTC.

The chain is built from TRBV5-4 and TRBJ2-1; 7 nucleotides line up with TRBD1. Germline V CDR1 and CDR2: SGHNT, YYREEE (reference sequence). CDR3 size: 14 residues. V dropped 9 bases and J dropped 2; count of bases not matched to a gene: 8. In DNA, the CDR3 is TGTGCCACTACCCGACAGGGTCCCTACAATGAGCAGTTCTTC. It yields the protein CATTRQGPYNEQFF.

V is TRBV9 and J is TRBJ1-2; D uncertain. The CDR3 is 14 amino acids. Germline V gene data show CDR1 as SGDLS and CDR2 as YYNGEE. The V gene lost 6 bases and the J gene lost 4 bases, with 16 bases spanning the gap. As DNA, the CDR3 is TGTGCCAGCAACCCGGGAACGGCAACCTATGGCTACACCTTC. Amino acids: CASNPGTATYGYTF. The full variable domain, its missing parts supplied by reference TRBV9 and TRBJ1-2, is DSGVTQTPKHLITATGQRVTLRCSPRSGDLSVYWYQQSLDQGLQFLIQYYNGEERAKGNILERFSAQQFPDLHSELNLSSLELGDSALYFCASNPGTATYGYTFGSGTRLTVV.

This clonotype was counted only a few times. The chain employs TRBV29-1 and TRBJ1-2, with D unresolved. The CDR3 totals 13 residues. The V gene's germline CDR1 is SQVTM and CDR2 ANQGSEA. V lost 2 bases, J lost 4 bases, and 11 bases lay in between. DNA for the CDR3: TGCAGCGTTGAAACGGGTCGGGGCTATGGCTACACCTTC. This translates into CSVETGRGYGYTF.

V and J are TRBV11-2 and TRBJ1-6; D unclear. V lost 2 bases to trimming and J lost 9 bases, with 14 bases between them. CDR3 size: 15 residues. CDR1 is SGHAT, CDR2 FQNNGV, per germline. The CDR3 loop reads CASSLSPRFSSPLHF. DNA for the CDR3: TGTGCCAGCAGCTTATCTCCCCGATTCTCTTCACCCCTCCACTTT.

As DNA, the CDR3 is TGTGCCACCAGTGATACGGGGACTAGCGGGAGTTTTAATGAGCAGTTCTTC. This codes for CATSDTGTSGSFNEQFF. This sequence joins TRBV24-1 and TRBJ2-1; TRBD2 aligns across 14 bases. Trimming at V came to 3 bases and at J to 7 bases, leaving 7 bases not matched to a gene. The germline V gene encodes CDR1 KGHDR and CDR2 SFDVKD. This CDR3 contains 17 residues.

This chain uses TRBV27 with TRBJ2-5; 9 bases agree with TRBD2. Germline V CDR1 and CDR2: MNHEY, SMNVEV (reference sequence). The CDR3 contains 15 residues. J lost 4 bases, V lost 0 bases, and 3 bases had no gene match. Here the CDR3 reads CASSLSAGGLETQYF. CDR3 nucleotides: TGTGCCAGCAGTTTATCTGCGGGAGGGTTAGAGACCCAGTACTTC.

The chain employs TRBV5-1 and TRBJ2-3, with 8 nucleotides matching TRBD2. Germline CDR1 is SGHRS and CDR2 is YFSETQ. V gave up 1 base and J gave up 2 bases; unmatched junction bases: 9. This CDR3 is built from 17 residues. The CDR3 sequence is CASSLLLRGATTDTQYF. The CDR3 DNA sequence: TGCGCCAGCAGCTTGCTATTGCGGGGGGCTACCACAGATACGCAGTATTTT. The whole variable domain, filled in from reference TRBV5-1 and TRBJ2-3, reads KAGVTQTPRYLIKTRGQQVTLSCSPISGHRSVSWYQQTPGQGLQFLFEYFSETQRNKGNFPGRFSGRQFSNSRSEMNVSTLELGDSALYLCASSLLLRGATTDTQYFGPGTRLTVL.

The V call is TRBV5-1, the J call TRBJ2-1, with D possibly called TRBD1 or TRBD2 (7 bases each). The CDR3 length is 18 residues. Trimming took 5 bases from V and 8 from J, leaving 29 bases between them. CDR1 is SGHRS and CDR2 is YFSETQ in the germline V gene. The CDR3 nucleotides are TGCGCCAGCAGGTTCATACACAGGGGACGGACGGGGGGTCATGAGCAGTTCTTC. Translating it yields CASRFIHRGRTGGHEQFF.